The 27 T cell receptor beta chains below come from one sample, sequenced in a study of CD8+CD57+ T cells in acquired aplastic anemia listed by TCRdb under 2018. Flow cytometry had shown CD8+CD57+ cell expansion in the patients selected for sequencing. Sequencer: Illumina HiSeq 2000. Genomic DNA was used as template for profiling of TCR beta VDJ combinations and CDR3 sequences. The public reads were run again by TCRdb, first through fastp at Q25 and then through MiXCR, and only productive beta chains were kept. Entries that share a CDR3 protein sequence are merged under the most common genes and DNA. This sample has about 240,000 distinct CDR3 sequences in its table, and around 46% of those were observed once. The top ten constitute over 7.5% of the sample. Material: sorted CD4+, CD8+, or CD8+CD57+ T cells (not recorded which) from PBMCs. The origin of the receptors is a human donor with aplastic anemia.

The chain has TRBV20-1 and TRBJ2-5; D not certain. The CDR3 is 14 residues long. The germline gives CDR1 DFQATT, CDR2 SNEGSKA (reference sequence). Deletions cut 6 bases from V and 2 bases from J, with 16 bases between. CDR3 in DNA: TGCAGTGCCGAAGCCGACGAGCCTCAAGAGACCCAGTACTTC. Translation: CSAEADEPQETQYF.

With respect to this clonotype: One junction end does not reproduce the germline sequence, and a read error may be involved. The chain joins TRBV14 to TRBJ1-2, with D unclear. CDR1 is SGHDN, CDR2 FVKESK, per germline. The CDR3 has 13 residues. The chain's CDR3 is CAGSRSSDYGYTF. The CDR3 DNA sequence: TGCGCCGGCAGCCGCTCCAGCGACTATGGCTACACCTTC.

In regard to this clonotype: One end of the junction fails to match germline, which may point to a read error. This chain uses TRBV19 with TRBJ2-5, with 8 positions matching TRBD2. The CDR3 extends over 14 amino acids. Germline CDR1 reads LNHDA; CDR2 reads SQIVND (reference sequence). The CDR3 spells CASSFRGGQETQYF. The CDR3 region has the DNA TGTGCCAGTAGTTTCCGGGGGGGACAAGAGACCCAGTACTTT.

The chain recombines TRBV7-8 with TRBJ2-3, with D maybe TRBD2 (6 bases). The CDR3 covers 16 residues. Germline-derived CDR1 and CDR2 are SGHVS and FQNEAQ. The V end was cut by 4 bases, the J end by 10 bases, with 24 bases between. CDR3 sequence reads: CASSSRGITSTEAQYF. The DNA of the CDR3 is TGTGCCAGCAGCTCCCGGGGAATAACTAGCACAGAGGCGCAGTATTTT.

On this clonotype: A much larger clonotype is one base distant, so this may be a read error. Here the CDR3 DNA reads TGTGCCGGCAGCGGACCGGGGACTAGCGGGGAGCAGTACTTC. Translation gives CAGSGPGTSGEQYF. This sequence joins TRBV9 and TRBJ2-7; 12 nucleotides line up with TRBD2. The germline V gene encodes CDR1 SGDLS and CDR2 YYNGEE. The CDR3 has 14 residues.

The J gene is TRBJ1-2, the V gene TRBV25-1; D is unclear. Germline assignment: CDR1 MGHDK and CDR2 SYGVNS. The CDR3 sequence is 15 residues long. Trimming took off 6 bases at V and 2 bases at J, with 16 bases between the two ends. The CDR3 sequence: CASSGSASRNYGYTF. Here the CDR3 DNA reads TGTGCCAGCAGCGGGTCAGCCTCGCGCAACTATGGCTACACCTTC.

The gene calls are TRBV7-2 and TRBJ1-1; D is possibly TRBD1 (6 bases). Per germline, CDR1 SGHTA and CDR2 FQGNSA. The CDR3 runs to 14 residues. V lost 4 bases, J lost 6 bases, and 15 bases lay in between. The CDR3 coding sequence is TGTGCCAGCAGCTACTACCGGGACAAGGCTGAAGCTTTCTTT. It codes for CASSYYRDKAEAFF.

This sequence joins TRBV7-9 and TRBJ2-1; tentatively, D is TRBD1 or TRBD2 (5 bases each). The CDR3 loop spans 15 amino acids. Germline V gene lookup returns CDR1 SEHNR and CDR2 FQNEAQ (reference sequence). V was pared by 5 bases and J by 6 bases, with 17 bases between. CDR3 nucleotide sequence: TGTGCCAGCAGCCGGCCCGACGGGACCACCAATGAGCAGTTCTTC. Its protein is CASSRPDGTTNEQFF.

This clonotype has at least ten counts. The rearrangement links TRBV9 to TRBJ2-2; TRBD2 matches at 10 bases. The trim removed 0 bases at V and 6 bases at J, leaving 5 bases unmatched. The length of the CDR3 is 16 residues. The germline CDR1 and CDR2 sequences are SGDLS and YYNGEE. CDR3 in amino acids: CASSVGLAGVAGELFF. The DNA for the CDR3 is TGTGCCAGCAGCGTAGGGCTAGCGGGAGTCGCCGGGGAGCTGTTTTTT.

This chain uses TRBV20-1 with TRBJ1-1; D unclear. CDR1 DFQATT and CDR2 SNEGSKA come from the germline V gene (reference sequence). The CDR3 consists of 10 residues. V was trimmed by 3 bases and J by 10 bases, leaving 9 bases between them. The CDR3 DNA reads as TGCAGTGCTAGTCCTAGCGGAGCTTTCTTT. Residues: CSASPSGAFF.

This clonotype was seen only a few times. This chain links TRBV6-5 with TRBJ2-7; 13 bases map to TRBD2. The CDR3 is 14 amino acids. Losses at the gene ends were 7 bases for V and 7 bases for J; bases not matched to a gene: 7. CDR1 is MNHEY and CDR2 is SVGAGI in the germline V gene. The CDR3 reads CASNGLAGVDEQYF. In DNA form, the CDR3 reads TGTGCCAGCAACGGACTAGCGGGGGTGGATGAGCAGTACTTC.

This clonotype was seen many times. The chain has TRBV20-1 and TRBJ2-7, with 7 bases lining up with TRBD1. V lost 0 bases, J lost 3 bases, and 14 bases stayed unmatched. There are 17 residues in the CDR3. The germline gives CDR1 DFQATT, CDR2 SNEGSKA (reference sequence). The CDR3 DNA reads as TGCAGTGCTAGAGAACCCTCGGTAGGGACAGATTTCTACGAGCAGTACTTC. Protein: CSAREPSVGTDFYEQYF.

The chain couples TRBV25-1 to TRBJ1-2; no clear D. This CDR3 is 11 amino acids long. Germline V gene lookup returns CDR1 MGHDK and CDR2 SYGVNS. The V end was cut by 4 bases, the J end by 10 bases, with 10 bases between. The CDR3 bases are TGTGCCAGCAGTGGGTCGATGGTCTACACCTTC. This encodes CASSGSMVYTF.

The chain employs TRBV12-3 or TRBV12-4 and TRBJ1-6; 8 bases are a match to TRBD1. J lost 7 bases, V lost 3 bases, and 5 bases had no gene match. This CDR3 region has 15 residues. This CDR3 is CASSFRGTGNSPLHF. The CDR3, as DNA: TGTGCCAGCAGTTTCAGGGGGACAGGCAATTCACCCCTCCACTTT.

The V gene is TRBV7-3, the J gene TRBJ2-7; D assignment may be TRBD1 or TRBD2 (6 bases each). The V gene lost 6 bases and the J gene lost 6 bases, with 27 bases spanning the gap. Germline V gene lookup returns CDR1 SGHTA and CDR2 FQGTGA. This CDR3 is 17 amino acids long. The CDR3, as DNA: TGTGCCAGCAGTTACTCGAGGGGACTTAGGGGGGCAGGCGAGCAGTACTTC. Its translation is CASSYSRGLRGAGEQYF.

V and J are TRBV25-1 and TRBJ2-6; D ambiguous. The V end was cut by 9 bases, the J end by 11 bases, with 11 bases between. The CDR3 totals 11 residues. From germline, CDR1 is MGHDK and CDR2 SYGVNS. CDR3 sequence: CASSNSDVLTF. The CDR3 coding sequence is TGTGCCAGTTCTAATTCCGACGTCCTGACTTTC.

This clonotype has at least ten counts. The chain employs TRBV12-3 or TRBV12-4 and TRBJ1-5; no reliable D call. CDR3 length equals 15 residues. V was clipped by 4 bases and J by 1 base, with 11 bases between them. The CDR3 loop reads CASSSSDESNQPQHF. The CDR3 nucleotides read TGTGCCAGCAGTTCGTCGGATGAGAGCAATCAGCCCCAGCATTTT.

The V call is TRBV2, the J call TRBJ2-7; 15 nucleotides match TRBD2. With V trimmed by 6 bases and J by 4 bases, 4 bases remained unmatched. Germline V lookup: CDR1 SNHLY, CDR2 FYNNEI. The CDR3 loop spans 15 amino acids. The CDR3 bases are TGTGCCAGCAGGGCCGGGACTAGCGGGAGGTACGAGCAGTACTTC. It encodes CASRAGTSGRYEQYF.

The gene calls are TRBV7-2 and TRBJ2-5; D is undetermined. The CDR3 spans 11 residues. Germline V gene lookup returns CDR1 SGHTA and CDR2 FQGNSA. V was cut by 1 base and J by 9 bases, with 6 bases left in between. This CDR3 is CASSLETAQYF. In DNA form, the CDR3 reads TGTGCCAGCAGCTTAGAAACAGCCCAGTACTTC.

The V call is TRBV9, the J call TRBJ2-1; the match to TRBD2 covers 11 bases. J was trimmed by 8 bases and V by 5 bases; bases with no gene match: 12. The germline V gene encodes CDR1 SGDLS and CDR2 YYNGEE. This CDR3 is 16 amino acids long. In DNA, the CDR3 is TGTGCCAGCAGTCCCCTAGCGGGGGGCTTTGACGATGAGCAGTTCTTC. This codes for CASSPLAGGFDDEQFF.

The chain is built from TRBV6-1 and TRBJ1-6; D gene unclear. The CDR3 consists of 15 residues. V was shortened by 2 bases and J by 5 bases, with 10 bases between the two germline ends. Germline lookup yields CDR1 MNHNS and CDR2 SASEGT. The CDR3 reads CASSERRGNNSPLHF. In DNA form, the CDR3 reads TGTGCCAGCAGTGAAAGGCGGGGAAATAATTCACCCCTCCACTTT.

This chain joins TRBV29-1 and TRBJ2-1; 11 bases map to TRBD2. Trimming took 7 bases from V and 8 from J; bases not matched to a gene: 13. The germline CDR1 and CDR2 sequences are SQVTM and ANQGSEA. This CDR3 spans 15 amino acids. In DNA form, the CDR3 reads TGCAGCGCTCTGGTAGGAGCTAGCGGGAGGCATGAGCAGTTCTTC. It specifies CSALVGASGRHEQFF.

The gene calls are TRBV12-3 or TRBV12-4 and TRBJ1-6; D uncertain. V was cut by 5 bases and J by 10 bases, with 6 bases left in between. CDR3 length: 11 residues. CDR3 sequence reads: CASSEGSPLHF. The CDR3, as DNA: TGTGCCAGCAGTGAAGGATCACCCCTCCACTTT.

The rearrangement uses TRBV3-1 and TRBJ2-7, with TRBD2 matching over 13 bases. The length of the CDR3 is 15 residues. The J segment lost 2 bases and the V segment lost 4 bases, leaving 2 bases of the junction unmatched. Germline V gene lookup returns CDR1 LGHDT and CDR2 YNNKEL (reference sequence). CDR3 DNA sequence: TGTGCCAGCAGCCCGGGACTAGCGGGACCCTACGAGCAGTACTTC. The encoded protein is CASSPGLAGPYEQYF.

The chain has TRBV19 and TRBJ1-6; tentatively, D is TRBD1 (5 bases). Germline CDR1 LNHDA, CDR2 SQIVND (reference sequence). Deletions cut 4 bases from V and 9 bases from J, with 16 bases between. The CDR3 runs to 15 residues. For the CDR3, the DNA is TGTGCCAGTAGTAAAATAAGGGACGGGCCTTCACCCCTCCACTTT. Residues: CASSKIRDGPSPLHF. The full variable domain, its missing parts supplied by reference TRBV19 and TRBJ1-6, is DGGITQSPKYLFRKEGQNVTLSCEQNLNHDAMYWYRQDPGQGLRLIYYSQIVNDFQKGDIAEGYSVSREKKESFPLTVTSAQKNPTAFYLCASSKIRDGPSPLHFGNGTRLTVT.

This clonotype has at least ten counts. This chain links TRBV9 with TRBJ2-2, with unresolved D. Germline lookup yields CDR1 SGDLS and CDR2 YYNGEE. V was pared by 0 bases and J by 4 bases, with 7 bases between. The CDR3 spans 14 residues. The CDR3 DNA follows: TGTGCCAGCAGCGTAGAGGGTCGCACCGGGGAGCTGTTTTTT. It yields the protein CASSVEGRTGELFF. Complete variable domain (other parts from reference TRBV9 and TRBJ2-2): DSGVTQTPKHLITATGQRVTLRCSPRSGDLSVYWYQQSLDQGLQFLIQYYNGEERAKGNILERFSAQQFPDLHSELNLSSLELGDSALYFCASSVEGRTGELFFGEGSRLTVL.

The rearrangement uses TRBV3-1 and TRBJ1-1, with TRBD1 matching 9 bases. The CDR3 extends over 15 amino acids. Germline trimming cut 4 bases from V and 6 bases from J; bases unmatched to any gene: 9. Germline V gives CDR1 LGHDT, CDR2 YNNKEL (reference sequence). CDR3 in DNA: TGTGCCAGCAGCCCCCGACAGGGGGACCTTCCTGAAGCTTTCTTT. Protein: CASSPRQGDLPEAFF.